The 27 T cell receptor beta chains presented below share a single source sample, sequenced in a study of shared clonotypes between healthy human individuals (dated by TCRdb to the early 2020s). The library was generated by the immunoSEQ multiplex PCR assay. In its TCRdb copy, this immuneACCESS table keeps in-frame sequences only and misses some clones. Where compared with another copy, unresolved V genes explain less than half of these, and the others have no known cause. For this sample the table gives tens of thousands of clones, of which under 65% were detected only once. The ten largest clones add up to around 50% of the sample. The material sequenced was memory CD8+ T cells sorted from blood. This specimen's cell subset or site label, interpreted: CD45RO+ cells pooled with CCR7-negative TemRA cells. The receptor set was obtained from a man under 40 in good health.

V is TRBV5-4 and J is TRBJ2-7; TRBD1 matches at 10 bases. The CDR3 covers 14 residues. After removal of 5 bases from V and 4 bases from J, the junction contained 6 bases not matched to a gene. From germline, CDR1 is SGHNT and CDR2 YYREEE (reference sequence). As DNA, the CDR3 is TGTGCCAGCAGTCCCGGGACAGGGGAATACGAGCAGTACTTC. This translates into CASSPGTGEYEQYF.

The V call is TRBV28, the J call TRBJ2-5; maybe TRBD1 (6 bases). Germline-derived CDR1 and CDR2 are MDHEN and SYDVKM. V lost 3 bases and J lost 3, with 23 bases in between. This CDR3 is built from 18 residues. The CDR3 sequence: CASSLPTGTSVIKETQYF. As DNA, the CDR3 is TGTGCCAGCAGTTTGCCCACCGGGACATCAGTCATTAAAGAGACCCAGTACTTC.

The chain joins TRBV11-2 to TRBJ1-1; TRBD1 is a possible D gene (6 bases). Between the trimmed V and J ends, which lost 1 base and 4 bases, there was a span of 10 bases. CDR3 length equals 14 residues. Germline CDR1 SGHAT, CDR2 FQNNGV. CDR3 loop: CASSLGVGGTEAFF. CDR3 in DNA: TGTGCCAGCAGCTTAGGGGTAGGGGGCACTGAAGCTTTCTTT.

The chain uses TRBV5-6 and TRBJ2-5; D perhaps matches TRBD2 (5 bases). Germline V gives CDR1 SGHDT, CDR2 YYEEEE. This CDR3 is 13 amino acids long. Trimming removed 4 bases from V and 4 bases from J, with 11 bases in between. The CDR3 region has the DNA TGTGCCAGCAGCCCAACTAGTCGAGAGACCCAGTACTTC. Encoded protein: CASSPTSRETQYF. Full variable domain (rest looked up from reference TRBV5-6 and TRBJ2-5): DAGVTQSPTHLIKTRGQQVTLRCSPKSGHDTVSWYQQALGQGPQFIFQYYEEEERQRGNFPDRFSGHQFPNYSSELNVNALLLGDSALYLCASSPTSRETQYFGPGTRLLVL.

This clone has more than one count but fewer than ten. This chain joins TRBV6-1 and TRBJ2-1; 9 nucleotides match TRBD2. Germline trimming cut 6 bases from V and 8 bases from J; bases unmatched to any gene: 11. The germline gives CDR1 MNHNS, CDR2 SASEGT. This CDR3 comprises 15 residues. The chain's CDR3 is CASSVSGSGSDEQFF. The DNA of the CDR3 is TGTGCCAGCAGCGTTAGCGGGAGCGGTAGTGATGAGCAGTTCTTC.

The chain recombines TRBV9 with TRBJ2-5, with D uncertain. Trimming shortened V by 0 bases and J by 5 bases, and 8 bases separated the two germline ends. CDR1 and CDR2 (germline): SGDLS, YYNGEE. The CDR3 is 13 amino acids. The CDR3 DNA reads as TGTGCCAGCAGCGTAGGAGCATCCGAGACCCAGTACTTC. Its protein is CASSVGASETQYF. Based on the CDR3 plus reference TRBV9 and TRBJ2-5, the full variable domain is DSGVTQTPKHLITATGQRVTLRCSPRSGDLSVYWYQQSLDQGLQFLIQYYNGEERAKGNILERFSAQQFPDLHSELNLSSLELGDSALYFCASSVGASETQYFGPGTRLLVL.

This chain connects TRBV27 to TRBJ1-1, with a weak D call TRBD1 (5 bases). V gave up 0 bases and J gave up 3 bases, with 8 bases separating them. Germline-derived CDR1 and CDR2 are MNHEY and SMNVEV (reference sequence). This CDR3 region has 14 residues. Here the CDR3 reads CASSLSGDYTEAFF. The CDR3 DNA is TGTGCCAGCAGTTTATCGGGGGATTACACTGAAGCTTTCTTT.

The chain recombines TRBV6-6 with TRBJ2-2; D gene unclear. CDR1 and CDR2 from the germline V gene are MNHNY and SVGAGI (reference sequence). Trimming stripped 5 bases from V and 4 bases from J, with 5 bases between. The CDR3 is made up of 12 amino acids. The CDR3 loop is CASSRFTGELFF. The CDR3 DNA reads TGTGCCAGCAGTCGGTTCACCGGGGAGCTGTTTTTT.

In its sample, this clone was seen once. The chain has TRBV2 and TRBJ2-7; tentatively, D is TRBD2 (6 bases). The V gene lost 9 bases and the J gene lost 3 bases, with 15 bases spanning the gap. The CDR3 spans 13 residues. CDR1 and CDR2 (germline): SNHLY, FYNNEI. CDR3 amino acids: CARSGVGIYEQYF. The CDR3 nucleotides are TGTGCCAGGTCGGGAGTGGGGATCTACGAGCAGTACTTC.

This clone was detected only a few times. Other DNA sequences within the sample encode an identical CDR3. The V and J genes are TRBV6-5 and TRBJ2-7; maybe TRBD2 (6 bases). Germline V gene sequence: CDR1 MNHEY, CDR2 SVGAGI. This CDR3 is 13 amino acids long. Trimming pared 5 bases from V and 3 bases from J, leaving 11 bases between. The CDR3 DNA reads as TGTGCCAGCAGTCCAACTAGCAGCTACGAGCAGTACTTC. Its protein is CASSPTSSYEQYF.

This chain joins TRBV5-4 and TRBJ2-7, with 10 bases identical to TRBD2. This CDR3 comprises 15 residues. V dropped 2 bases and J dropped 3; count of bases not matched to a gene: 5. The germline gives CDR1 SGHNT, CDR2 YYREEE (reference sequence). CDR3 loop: CASSFVAGGFYEQYF. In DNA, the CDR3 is TGTGCCAGCAGCTTTGTAGCGGGAGGCTTCTACGAGCAGTACTTC.

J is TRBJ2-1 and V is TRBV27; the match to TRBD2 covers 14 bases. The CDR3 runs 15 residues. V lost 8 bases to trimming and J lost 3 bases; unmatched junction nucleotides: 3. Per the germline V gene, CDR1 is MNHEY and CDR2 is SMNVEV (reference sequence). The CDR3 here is CASRGLAGVYNEQFF. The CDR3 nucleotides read TGTGCCAGCCGGGGACTAGCGGGAGTCTACAATGAGCAGTTCTTC.

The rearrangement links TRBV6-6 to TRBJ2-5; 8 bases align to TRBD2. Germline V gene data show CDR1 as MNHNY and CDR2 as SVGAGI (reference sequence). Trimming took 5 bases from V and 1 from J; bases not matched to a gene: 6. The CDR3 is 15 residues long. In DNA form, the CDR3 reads TGTGCCAGCAGTCCTCTGGCGGGAGGCCAAGAGACCCAGTACTTC. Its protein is CASSPLAGGQETQYF.

CDR3 region: CASSLAQGGHYEQYF. CDR3 bases: TGCGCCAGCAGCTTGGCTCAGGGTGGGCACTACGAGCAGTACTTC. This chain connects TRBV5-1 to TRBJ2-7, with a weak D call TRBD1 (5 bases). V shed 0 bases and J shed 3 bases, with 13 bases lying between them. Germline lookup yields CDR1 SGHRS and CDR2 YFSETQ. This CDR3 has 15 amino acids. Based on the CDR3 plus reference TRBV5-1 and TRBJ2-7, the full variable domain is KAGVTQTPRYLIKTRGQQVTLSCSPISGHRSVSWYQQTPGQGLQFLFEYFSETQRNKGNFPGRFSGRQFSNSRSEMNVSTLELGDSALYLCASSLAQGGHYEQYFGPGTRLTVT.

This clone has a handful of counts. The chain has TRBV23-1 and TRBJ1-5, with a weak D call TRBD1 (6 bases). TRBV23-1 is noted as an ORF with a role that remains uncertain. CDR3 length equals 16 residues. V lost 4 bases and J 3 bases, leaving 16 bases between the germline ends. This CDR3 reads CASSLSGDRYNQPQHF. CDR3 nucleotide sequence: TGCGCCAGCAGTCTCTCTGGAGACAGGTACAATCAGCCCCAGCATTTT.

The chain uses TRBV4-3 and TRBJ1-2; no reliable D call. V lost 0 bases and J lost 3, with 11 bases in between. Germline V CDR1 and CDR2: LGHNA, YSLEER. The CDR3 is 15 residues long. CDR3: CASSQEKFGYYGYTF. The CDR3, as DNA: TGCGCCAGCAGCCAAGAAAAGTTCGGGTACTATGGCTACACCTTC.

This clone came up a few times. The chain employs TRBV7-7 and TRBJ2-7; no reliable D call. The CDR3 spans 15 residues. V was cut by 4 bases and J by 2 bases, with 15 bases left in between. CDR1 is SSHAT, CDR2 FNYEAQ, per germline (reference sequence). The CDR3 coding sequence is TGTGCCAGCAGCTCCTTTACAGCTCGAGCCTACGAGCAGTACTTC. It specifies CASSSFTARAYEQYF.

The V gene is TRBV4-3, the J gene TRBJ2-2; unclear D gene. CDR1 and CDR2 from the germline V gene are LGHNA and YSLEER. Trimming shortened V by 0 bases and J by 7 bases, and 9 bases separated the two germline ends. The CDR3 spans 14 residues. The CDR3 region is CASSQEIWLGELFF. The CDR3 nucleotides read TGCGCCAGCAGCCAAGAAATCTGGCTCGGGGAGCTGTTTTTT.

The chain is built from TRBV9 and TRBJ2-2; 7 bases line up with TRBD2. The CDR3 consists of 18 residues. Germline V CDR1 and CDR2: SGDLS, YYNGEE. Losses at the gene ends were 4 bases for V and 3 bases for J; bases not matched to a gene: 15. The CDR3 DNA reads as TGTGCCAGCAGCCCCCGGCGGGAGCTCTGGGCCGACACCGGGGAGCTGTTTTTT. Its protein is CASSPRRELWADTGELFF.

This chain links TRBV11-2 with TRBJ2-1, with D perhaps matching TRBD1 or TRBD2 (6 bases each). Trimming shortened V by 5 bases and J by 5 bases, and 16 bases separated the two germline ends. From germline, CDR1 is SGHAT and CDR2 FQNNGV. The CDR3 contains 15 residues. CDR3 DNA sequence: TGTGCCAGCAGCCGCGCCTGGGGGGCGGACAATGAGCAGTTCTTC. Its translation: CASSRAWGADNEQFF.

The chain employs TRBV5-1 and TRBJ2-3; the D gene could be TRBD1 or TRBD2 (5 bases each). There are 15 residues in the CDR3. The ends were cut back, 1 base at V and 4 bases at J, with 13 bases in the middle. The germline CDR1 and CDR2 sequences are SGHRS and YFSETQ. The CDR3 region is CASSLQEMGADTQYF. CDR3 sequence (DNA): TGCGCCAGCAGCTTGCAGGAGATGGGGGCAGATACGCAGTATTTT.

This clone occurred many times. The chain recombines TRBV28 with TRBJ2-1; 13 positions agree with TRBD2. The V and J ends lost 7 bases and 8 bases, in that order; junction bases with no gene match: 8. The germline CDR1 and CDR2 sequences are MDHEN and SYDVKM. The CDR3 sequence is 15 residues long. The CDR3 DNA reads TGTGCCAGCACTACGACTAGCGGGAGGTCTTATGAGCAGTTCTTC. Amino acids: CASTTTSGRSYEQFF.

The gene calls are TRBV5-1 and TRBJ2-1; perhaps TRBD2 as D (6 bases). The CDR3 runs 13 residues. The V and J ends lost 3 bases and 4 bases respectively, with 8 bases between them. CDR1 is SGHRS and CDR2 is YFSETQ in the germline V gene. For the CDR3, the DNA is TGCGCCAGCAGCTGGGACTTATACAATGAGCAGTTCTTC. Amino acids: CASSWDLYNEQFF.

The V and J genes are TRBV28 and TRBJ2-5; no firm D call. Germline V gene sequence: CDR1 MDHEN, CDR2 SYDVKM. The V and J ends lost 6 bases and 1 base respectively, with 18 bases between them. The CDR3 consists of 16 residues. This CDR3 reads CASSLEAARLQETQYF. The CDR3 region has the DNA TGTGCCAGCAGCCTCGAGGCAGCACGACTCCAAGAGACCCAGTACTTC.

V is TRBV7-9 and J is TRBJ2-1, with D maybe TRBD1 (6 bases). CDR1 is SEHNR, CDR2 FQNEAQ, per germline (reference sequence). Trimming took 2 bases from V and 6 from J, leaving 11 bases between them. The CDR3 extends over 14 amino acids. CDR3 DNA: TGTGCCAGCAGCTTACCGACAGGACGCAATGAGCAGTTCTTC. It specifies CASSLPTGRNEQFF.

The CDR3 reads CASSLSLNTGELFF. DNA of the CDR3: TGCGCCAGCAGCCTCTCATTGAACACCGGGGAGCTGTTTTTT. The chain uses TRBV4-1 and TRBJ2-2; D gene ambiguous. In germline, CDR1 is MGHRA, CDR2 YSYEKL. V lost 4 bases and J lost 1, with 7 bases in between. The CDR3 has 14 residues.

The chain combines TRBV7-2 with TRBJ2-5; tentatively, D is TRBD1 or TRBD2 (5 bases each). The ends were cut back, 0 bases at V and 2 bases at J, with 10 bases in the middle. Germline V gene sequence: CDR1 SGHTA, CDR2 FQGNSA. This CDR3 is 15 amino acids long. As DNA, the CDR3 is TGTGCCAGCAGCTTAGCGTGGGGGTTGCAAGAGACCCAGTACTTC. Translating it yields CASSLAWGLQETQYF. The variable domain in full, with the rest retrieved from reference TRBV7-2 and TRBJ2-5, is GAGVSQSPSNKVTEKGKDVELRCDPISGHTALYWYRQSLGQGLEFLIYFQGNSAPDKSGLPSDRFSAERTGGSVSTLTIQRTQQEDSAVYLCASSLAWGLQETQYFGPGTRLLVL.